The TCR beta chain under discussion was sequenced for a study of cytomegalovirus exposure and HLA in healthy donors. Trimming took 0 bases from V and 6 from J, leaving 11 bases between them. The CDR3 has 14 amino acids. CDR1 is MGHRA, CDR2 YSYEKL, per germline. General observations from the study: Per a later analysis, 16,951 TCR beta sequences showed association with HLA alleles at 0.05 false discovery rate.

The PCR ran on 60 Vbeta and 13 Jbeta primers. Clones were sequenced by immunoSEQ multiplex PCR, and TCRdb holds only the in-frame ones, with some missing. The repertoire holds around 92,000 clones, with roughly 74% as singletons. About this clone itself: Its matching antigen is unknown.

This chain links TRBV4-1 with TRBJ1-1, with D possibly matching TRBD1 (5 bases). The TCR originated in a woman in her 70s in good health and CMV-seropositive. The sample consisted of PBMCs. CDR3 in amino acids: CASSQESRVAEAFF. The CDR3 region has the DNA TGCGCCAGCAGCCAAGAATCCAGGGTAGCTGAAGCTTTCTTT.